This is a list of T cell receptor beta chains from one sample in a study of cytomegalovirus exposure and HLA in healthy donors. Sequenced by immunoSEQ multiplex PCR; TCRdb stores in-frame clones only, minus some. The sample totals some 120,000 clones; its top ten clones hold approximately 3.8%. Sequenced sample: PBMCs. Source of these receptors: a man between 18 and 35 years old in good health and CMV-seronegative. The CDR3 runs from the conserved cysteine through the conserved F or W. The order of the fields is V gene, clone size, CDR3 protein. Expanded clones are given a class, and other clones once, few, many or no size at all.

v_gene: TRBV2
abundance: .
CDR3aa: CASSFDRGSYEQYF

v_gene: TRBV6-5
abundance: .
CDR3aa: CASSYSPGKRNTIYF

v_gene: TRBV9
abundance: .
CDR3aa: CASSVAGNIDNEQFF

v_gene: TRBV4-1
abundance: .
CDR3aa: CASSQYSSAGELFF

v_gene: TRBV6-7
abundance: .
CDR3aa: CASSPGEGTYEQYF

v_gene: TRBV5-1
abundance: .
CDR3aa: CASSLRQGDGTDTQYF

v_gene: TRBV29-1
abundance: .
CDR3aa: CSVRDRGTLNYGYTF

v_gene: TRBV19
abundance: .
CDR3aa: CASSIFLREPYEQYF

v_gene: TRBV15
abundance: .
CDR3aa: CATSEPGGSTQPQHF

v_gene: TRBV19
abundance: .
CDR3aa: CASNPRGLDTQYF

v_gene: TRBV9
abundance: .
CDR3aa: CASSALGTANTEAFF

v_gene: TRBV19
abundance: .
CDR3aa: CASSASQGAWYEQYF

v_gene: TRBV2
abundance: .
CDR3aa: CASSGGRTPYEQYF

v_gene: TRBV7-8
abundance: .
CDR3aa: CASSPQGRGWETQYF

v_gene: TRBV27
abundance: .
CDR3aa: CASKLGTGIPYEQYF

v_gene: TRBV6-1
abundance: .
CDR3aa: CASSEWGGSNYGYTF

v_gene: TRBV9
abundance: .
CDR3aa: CASSAGQGGFYNEQFF

v_gene: TRBV5-4
abundance: .
CDR3aa: CASSLRGSYNEQFF

v_gene: TRBV18
abundance: .
CDR3aa: CASSPGQYNEQFF

v_gene: TRBV6-6
abundance: .
CDR3aa: CASRSGTVPYEQYF

v_gene: TRBV10-3
abundance: .
CDR3aa: CAISEREGYNEQFF

v_gene: TRBV25-1
abundance: .
CDR3aa: CASSATGANDEQFF

v_gene: TRBV28
abundance: .
CDR3aa: CALRPSGADTQYF

v_gene: TRBV10-3
abundance: .
CDR3aa: CAISESGQDNEQFF

v_gene: TRBV11-2
abundance: .
CDR3aa: CASSLEGAWGGQYF

v_gene: TRBV5-4
abundance: .
CDR3aa: CASSFGTSGVYEQFF

v_gene: TRBV6-5
abundance: .
CDR3aa: CASSLDRGFRGEKLFF

v_gene: TRBV9
abundance: .
CDR3aa: CASSPSKDSRGAFF

v_gene: TRBV14
abundance: .
CDR3aa: CASSRYRVGYTF

v_gene: TRBV5-1
abundance: .
CDR3aa: CASSWGALAGGQETQYF

v_gene: TRBV6-5
abundance: .
CDR3aa: CASSYSEEGIYNEQFF

v_gene: TRBV6-5
abundance: .
CDR3aa: CASSYLRTGDGYTF

v_gene: TRBV7-9
abundance: .
CDR3aa: CASSLRRETSGEQYF

v_gene: TRBV6-5
abundance: .
CDR3aa: CASRTGTGGFEQYF

v_gene: TRBV27
abundance: .
CDR3aa: CASSLSKWASVYGYTF

v_gene: TRBV6-1
abundance: .
CDR3aa: CASSERAGPTEAFF

v_gene: TRBV28
abundance: .
CDR3aa: CASSLSPGTRLYSNQPQHF

v_gene: TRBV6-1
abundance: .
CDR3aa: CASAGRGAILNEQFF

v_gene: TRBV4-1
abundance: .
CDR3aa: CASSHKHFSGRAEAFF

v_gene: TRBV5-1
abundance: .
CDR3aa: CASSLNRLQETQYF

v_gene: TRBV27
abundance: .
CDR3aa: CASSWSGGSTEAFF

v_gene: TRBV7-9
abundance: .
CDR3aa: CASSYRTGLYGYTF

v_gene: TRBV6-5
abundance: .
CDR3aa: CASSYAEGNTIYF

v_gene: TRBV30
abundance: .
CDR3aa: CAWSVSGGNTEAFF

v_gene: TRBV12-5
abundance: .
CDR3aa: CASGLDQGKEAFF

v_gene: TRBV4-1
abundance: .
CDR3aa: CASSQEMEVNTEAFF

v_gene: TRBV6-6
abundance: .
CDR3aa: CASTDRGPFTDTQYF

v_gene: TRBV11-2
abundance: .
CDR3aa: CASSLDPRSSYNEQFF

v_gene: TRBV11-2
abundance: .
CDR3aa: CASSATGGFGQPQHF

v_gene: TRBV14
abundance: .
CDR3aa: CASSLQGKGSPLHF

v_gene: TRBV10-2
abundance: .
CDR3aa: CASSEYRLAGTDTQYF

v_gene: TRBV28
abundance: .
CDR3aa: CASSLHRATLNTEAFF

v_gene: TRBV30
abundance: .
CDR3aa: CAWSQDSRAYEQYF

v_gene: TRBV10-2
abundance: .
CDR3aa: CASSVGGLTEAFF

v_gene: TRBV29-1
abundance: .
CDR3aa: CSVDPGGETQYF

v_gene: TRBV10-2
abundance: medium-sized
CDR3aa: CASRPGPAGVTEAFF